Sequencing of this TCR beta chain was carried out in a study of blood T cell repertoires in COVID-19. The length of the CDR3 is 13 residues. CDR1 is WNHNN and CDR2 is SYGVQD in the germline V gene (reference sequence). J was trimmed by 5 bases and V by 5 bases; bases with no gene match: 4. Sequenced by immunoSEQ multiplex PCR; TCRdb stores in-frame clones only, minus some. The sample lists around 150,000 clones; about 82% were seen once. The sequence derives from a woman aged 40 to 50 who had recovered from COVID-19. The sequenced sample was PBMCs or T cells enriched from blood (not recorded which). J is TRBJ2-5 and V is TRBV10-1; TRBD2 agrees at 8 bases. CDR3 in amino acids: CASSPGLAETQYF. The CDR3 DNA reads TGCGCCAGCAGTCCCGGACTAGCTGAGACCCAGTACTTC.